These T cell receptor beta chains were read from a single sample in a study of T cells in Graves' hyperthyroidism and ophthalmopathy. In TCRdb, the multiplex PCR reads were re-called with MiXCR into one record per CDR3 protein. Among about 210,000 distinct CDR3 sequences listed, 17% were seen once. Sequenced material: blood. These receptors all come from a man aged 45-60 years with Graves' hyperthyroidism. Each CDR3 is given with its conserved first and last residue. D genes are given only for firm matches. Some rows have no size entry. The others give once, few or many, or a class for an expanded clone.

d_call	v_call	clone_size	j_call	cdr3_nt	cdr3_aa
TRBD1	TRBV7-9	-	TRBJ2-6	TGTGCCAGCACCCGGGGACAGGCCAGCTCTGGGGCCAACGTCCTGACTTTC	CASTRGQASSGANVLTF
TRBD2	TRBV5-1	-	TRBJ2-3	TGCGCCAGTCGGACTAGCGGGAGTGGCGGTACGCAGTATTTT	CASRTSGSGGTQYF
-	TRBV7-9	many	TRBJ2-5	TGTGCCAGCAGCTCCCTCCGGCTAGCCCAAGAGACCCAGTACTTC	CASSSLRLAQETQYF
-	TRBV27	-	TRBJ1-2	TGTGCCAGCAGTTTATCTAGGGGTTCCTATGGCTACACCTTC	CASSLSRGSYGYTF
-	TRBV14	-	TRBJ2-1	TGTGCCAGCAGCCAAGTAAACCATGAGCAGTTCTTC	CASSQVNHEQFF
-	TRBV28	-	TRBJ1-2	TGTGCCAGCAAAGGGATCTTCTATGGCTACACCTTC	CASKGIFYGYTF
TRBD2	TRBV2	many	TRBJ2-1	TGTGCCAGCACGGGACTAGCGGGAGGGCCCAATGAGCAGTTCTTC	CASTGLAGGPNEQFF
TRBD1	TRBV5-6	many	TRBJ2-1	TGTGCCAGCAGCTTGGCCAGGGGGTGGAGAAGCTCCTACAATGAGCAGTTCTTC	CASSLARGWRSSYNEQFF
-	TRBV6-1	-	TRBJ1-2	TGTGCCAGCAGTGAACAGAGTGCCTATGGCTACACCTTC	CASSEQSAYGYTF
-	TRBV7-9	many	TRBJ2-5	TGTGCCAGCAGCCCCCCGGGGTGGGAGACCCAGTACTTC	CASSPPGWETQYF
-	TRBV28	-	TRBJ2-2	TGTGCCAGCAGTTCCGTGGGCATTAAGCCCGGGGAGCTGTTTTTT	CASSSVGIKPGELFF
TRBD2	TRBV9	many	TRBJ2-1	TGTGCCAGCAGCGTAGGGGCGGGAGCCTACAATGAGCAGTTCTTC	CASSVGAGAYNEQFF
TRBD2	TRBV24-1	few	TRBJ2-3	TGTGCCACCAGTGATCCGACTAGCGATACGCAGTATTTT	CATSDPTSDTQYF
TRBD1	TRBV5-1	few	TRBJ1-1	TGCGCCAGCAGCCCGGAGGGGGCCCTTGTGTTCACTGAAGCTTTCTTT	CASSPEGALVFTEAFF
-	TRBV7-2	many	TRBJ2-7	TGTGCCAGCAGCCCCGAGGGCTGGACCTACGAGCAGTACTTC	CASSPEGWTYEQYF
-	TRBV5-1	many	TRBJ1-1	TGCGCCAGCAGCCCGGACACAGGGATGAACACTGAAGCTTTCTTT	CASSPDTGMNTEAFF
-	TRBV29-1	many	TRBJ2-3	TGCAGCGTTGAAGGCGGGTCTTTTGGGGCAGATACGCAGTATTTT	CSVEGGSFGADTQYF
TRBD2	TRBV6-1	many	TRBJ2-7	TGTGCCAGCAGTGAAGCGCTAGCGGGCTCCTACGAGCAGTACTTC	CASSEALAGSYEQYF
-	TRBV7-2	-	TRBJ1-1	TGTGCCAGCAGCTTAGATCCTGTAGGGATCACTGAAGCTTTCTTT	CASSLDPVGITEAFF
TRBD2	TRBV5-1	many	TRBJ2-3	TGCGCCAGCAGCTTGCCTAGCGGGAGCTCAGATACGCAGTATTTT	CASSLPSGSSDTQYF
TRBD2	TRBV30	many	TRBJ2-7	TGTGCCTGGAGTGGAGAAGGGACTAGCTCCTACGAGCAGTACTTC	CAWSGEGTSSYEQYF
-	TRBV27	few	TRBJ1-5	TGTGCCAGCAGTTTGTACACCTCGGGGCCCCAGCATTTT	CASSLYTSGPQHF
-	TRBV6-1	-	TRBJ2-1	TGTGCCAGCACCATTAACAATGAGCAGTTCTTC	CASTINNEQFF
TRBD2	TRBV20-1	-	TRBJ2-7	TGCAGTGCTAGAGTAGGACTAGCGGGAGACCTAGAGCAGTACTTC	CSARVGLAGDLEQYF
-	TRBV11-2	-	TRBJ2-3	TGTGCCAGCAGCTCCCGTGATCCCACAGATACGCAGTATTTT	CASSSRDPTDTQYF
-	TRBV4-2	few	TRBJ2-6	TGTGCCAGCAGCCAAACGGGGGACCGTTACTCTGGGGCCAACGTCCTGACTTTC	CASSQTGDRYSGANVLTF
-	TRBV6-5	few	TRBJ2-7	TGTGCCAGCAGTTACTCGGGGACTGGGACCTACGAGCAGTACTTC	CASSYSGTGTYEQYF
-	TRBV24-1	-	TRBJ2-5	TGTGCCACCAGTGCCCTCGGTTTGGAGACCCAGTACTTC	CATSALGLETQYF
TRBD1	TRBV7-9	-	TRBJ2-2	TGTGCCAGCAGCCCTTCTCCGGGACAGGGGGCTTTGAACACCGGGGAGCTGTTTTTT	CASSPSPGQGALNTGELFF
TRBD2	TRBV18	many	TRBJ2-5	TGTGCCAGCTCACTTACTAGCGCCCAAGAGACCCAGTACTTC	CASSLTSAQETQYF
TRBD1	TRBV20-1	many	TRBJ1-5	TGCAGTGCCCCGACAGGGACATCGGGGCAGCCCCAGCATTTT	CSAPTGTSGQPQHF
-	TRBV7-3	many	TRBJ1-1	TGTGCCAGCAGCCAACGGACGAACACTGAAGCTTTCTTT	CASSQRTNTEAFF
-	TRBV20-1	few	TRBJ2-2	TGCAGTGCTCCCAACCGGGAGACCGGGGAGCTGTTTTTT	CSAPNRETGELFF
-	TRBV4-1	-	TRBJ2-2	TGCGCCAGCAGCCAATATCACAACGGACCTCTCACCGGGGAGCTGTTTTTT	CASSQYHNGPLTGELFF
-	TRBV7-6	many	TRBJ2-3	TGTGCCAGCAGCATGATAGCTTCAGATACGCAGTATTTT	CASSMIASDTQYF
-	TRBV20-1	-	TRBJ2-2	TGCAGTGCTTGGGACAGGGGGGTGCTAGCGGGAGCTAGGGCCGGGGAGCTGTTTTTT	CSAWDRGVLAGARAGELFF
-	TRBV28	many	TRBJ2-5	TGTGCCAGCAGCGAAACCGGGACGGTCGGTGGGACCCAGTACTTC	CASSETGTVGGTQYF
-	TRBV6-6	-	TRBJ2-2	TGTGCCAGCAGTTACTCAGATAGGGGATGGACCGGGGAGCTGTTTTTT	CASSYSDRGWTGELFF
TRBD1	TRBV18	-	TRBJ2-4	TGTGCCAGCTCACCGGTACAGGGGGGCTGGGCCAAAAACATTCAGTACTTC	CASSPVQGGWAKNIQYF
TRBD2	TRBV7-2	-	TRBJ2-7	TGTGCCAGCAGCCCTACTAGCGGGAGCCCCTACGAGCAGTACTTC	CASSPTSGSPYEQYF
-	TRBV7-9	many	TRBJ1-1	TGTGCCAGCAGCTTAACTTTGCCGGCCCCGGGAACTGAAGCTTTCTTT	CASSLTLPAPGTEAFF
TRBD1	TRBV7-3	-	TRBJ2-1	TGTGCCAGCAGCCCCGGGACAGGGGGCAATGAGCAGTTCTTC	CASSPGTGGNEQFF
-	TRBV4-3	-	TRBJ1-1	TGCGCCAGCAGCCAAGAATGGGACACTGAAGCTTTCTTT	CASSQEWDTEAFF
TRBD2	TRBV30	many	TRBJ2-3	TGTGCCTGGAGCGGGGCCAGCGGGATGACAGATACGCAGTATTTT	CAWSGASGMTDTQYF
-	TRBV7-9	-	TRBJ2-7	TGTGCCAGCAGCTTGGACTTCTACGAGCAGTACTTC	CASSLDFYEQYF
-	TRBV6-5	many	TRBJ1-1	TGTGCCAGCAGTTACTTGGGGAACACTGAAGCTTTCTTT	CASSYLGNTEAFF
-	TRBV5-1	-	TRBJ2-7	TGCGCCAGCAGCTTGGAAGGGAACGAGCAGTACTTC	CASSLEGNEQYF
TRBD1	TRBV27	many	TRBJ2-3	TGTGCCAGCAGTTTACGGACAGGGTGGGCAGATACGCAGTATTTT	CASSLRTGWADTQYF
TRBD1	TRBV10-3	many	TRBJ1-2	TGTGCCATCAGTGAGTCCCGACAGGGTACTAACTATGGCTACACCTTC	CAISESRQGTNYGYTF
TRBD1	TRBV28	many	TRBJ1-4	TGTGCCAGCAGTCGACCGGGACAGGGGGTTGAAAAACTGTTTTTT	CASSRPGQGVEKLFF
TRBD2	TRBV11-3	many	TRBJ2-3	TGTGCCAGCAGCGGGGGACTAGCGGCGACAGATACGCAGTATTTT	CASSGGLAATDTQYF
-	TRBV12-3/TRBV12-4	many	TRBJ1-2	TGTGCCAGCAGTTTTGGGGGGGAAGGCTACACCTTC	CASSFGGEGYTF
-	TRBV30	many	TRBJ1-4	TGTGCCTGGAATAAAGGGGTTTATGAAAAACTGTTTTTT	CAWNKGVYEKLFF
-	TRBV28	many	TRBJ2-5	TGTGCCAGCGCAGCCGGGGGCGAGACCCAGTACTTC	CASAAGGETQYF
-	TRBV20-1	-	TRBJ2-7	TGCAGTGCTAGAGATCCGAATGGGGACCGCCACTCCTACGAGCAGTACTTC	CSARDPNGDRHSYEQYF
TRBD2	TRBV7-2	many	TRBJ2-3	TGTGCCAGCAGCCCACGGGCGGGAGGAGATACGCAGTATTTT	CASSPRAGGDTQYF
-	TRBV2	many	TRBJ1-1	TGTGCCAGCAGTGTGGTTTCGGGGAACACTGAAGCTTTCTTT	CASSVVSGNTEAFF
-	TRBV5-6	few	TRBJ2-7	TGTGCCAGCAGCACGGGACTCGCCTACGAGCAGTACTTC	CASSTGLAYEQYF
-	TRBV7-9	-	TRBJ1-1	TGTGCCAGCAGCTCATATCTGACGGTGAACACTGAAGCTTTCTTT	CASSSYLTVNTEAFF